The T cell receptor (beta chain) under discussion was sequenced for a study of T cell changes during pregnancy in multiple sclerosis. TCRdb keeps only in-frame clones here, not all; method: immunoSEQ multiplex PCR. The repertoire has approximately 32,000 clones, about nine tenths of them found once; the top ten carry roughly 5.1%. V was clipped by 5 bases and J by 6 bases, with 14 bases between them. Germline V lookup: CDR1 SEHNR, CDR2 FQNEAQ (reference sequence). The CDR3 covers 14 residues. Material: CD8+ T cells from peripheral blood mononuclear cells, obtained in the first trimester of pregnancy. This TCR came from a female donor with multiple sclerosis, enrolled in a pregnancy study. This chain uses TRBV7-9 with TRBJ2-1; perhaps TRBD1 as D (6 bases). The CDR3 loop reads CASSPATGFNEQFF. DNA for the CDR3: TGTGCCAGCAGCCCCGCTACAGGGTTCAATGAGCAGTTCTTC. The full variable domain, with the rest looked up from reference TRBV7-9 and TRBJ2-1, is DTGVSQNPRHKITKRGQNVTFRCDPISEHNRLYWYRQTLGQGPEFLTYFQNEAQLEKSRLLSDRFSAERPKGSFSTLEIQRTEQGDSAMYLCASSPATGFNEQFFGPGTRLTVL.